This T cell receptor beta chain was sequenced during a study of shared clonotypes between healthy human individuals. In the study overall: Each donor's CD4 naive and CD4 memory cells filled three plates apiece, CD8 naive two, and CD8 memory one. Study results and caveats: Despite large depth, rarefaction showed incomplete sorted-subset sequencing. Sharing across four donors was highest in naive CD4 (roughly 5%) and lowest in memory CD8 (approximately 0.4%).

The sorted-subset replicate PCRs were given 150 to 250 ng DNA, which is 30,000 to 35,000 T cell genomes. Data came from immunoSEQ multiplex PCR; TCRdb stores just in-frame clones and leaves some out. Seen here are about 2 million clones, 85% to 95% observed once, and the top ten hold 0.13%. This CDR3 spans 15 amino acids. V lost 0 bases and J lost 6; bases outside the gene matches: 1. The germline V gene encodes CDR1 KGHSH and CDR2 LQKENI. Of note for this clone: The antigen remains undetermined. Other DNA sequences of this sample code for an identical CDR3.

Sequenced material: naive CD4+ T cells sorted from blood. Subset reported: CD45RA+ positively selected. The sequence was obtained from a young man in good health. J is TRBJ2-1 and V is TRBV18; 11 bases match TRBD2. In DNA, the CDR3 is TGTGCCAGCTCACCACCGGGACTAGCGGTCAATGAGCAGTTCTTC. Translated, it gives CASSPPGLAVNEQFF.